Listed below are T cell receptor beta chains from one sample, sequenced in a study of Tregs in tolerant kidney transplant recipients. Generated by immunoSEQ multiplex PCR, the TCRdb table keeps only in-frame clones and is missing some. This table holds approximately 99,000 clones, around 90% found once. This sample comprised CD4+ T cells from blood, obtained before the transplant. These TCRs come from a human donor who received a combined kidney and bone marrow transplant. CDR3s include the opening cysteine and the closing phenylalanine or tryptophan. Each record gives: clone size, D gene, J gene, V gene, CDR3 DNA, CDR3 protein. A D gene is named only where the DNA matches it firmly. Expanded clones get a size class; other rows say once, few or many, or leave the size out.

>once|.|TRBJ1-5|TRBV5-5
TGTGCCAGCAGCTTGGCGGGGGACCCTAATCAGCCCCAGCATTTT
CASSLAGDPNQPQHF
>.|.|TRBJ2-1|TRBV14
TGTGCCAGCAGCCAAGGGAACCCGGGTGAGCAGTTCTTC
CASSQGNPGEQFF
>.|TRBD2|TRBJ2-4|TRBV7-6
TGTGCCAGCAGCCCTAGCGGCGGGGGGGCCAAAAACATTCAGTACTTC
CASSPSGGGAKNIQYF
>.|TRBD1|TRBJ1-1|TRBV5-1
TGCGCCAGCAGCCCGGGACAGTCGAACACTGAAGCTTTCTTT
CASSPGQSNTEAFF
>.|.|TRBJ1-3|TRBV28
TGTGCCAGCAGCCGAACGTCTATGGGAAACACCATATATTTT
CASSRTSMGNTIYF
>.|TRBD1|TRBJ2-4|TRBV28
TGTGCCAGCAATAACAGGGGGCAATCCAAAAACATTCAGTACTTC
CASNNRGQSKNIQYF
>.|TRBD2|TRBJ2-5|TRBV19
TGTGCCAGTAGTATTCGGACTAGCGGGGCTAAAGAGACCCAGTACTTC
CASSIRTSGAKETQYF
>.|TRBD1|TRBJ2-3|TRBV6-4
TGTGCCAGCAGCTCCGGGACAGGGGGCGCAGATACGCAGTATTTT
CASSSGTGGADTQYF
>.|.|TRBJ1-1|TRBV6-6
TGTGCCAGCAGTTACTCGATATCCGGGGGAAACACTGAAGCTTTCTTT
CASSYSISGGNTEAFF
>.|.|TRBJ1-6|TRBV10-2
TGCGCCAGCAGTGAGTCGGCAGTTAATTCACCCCTCCACTTT
CASSESAVNSPLHF
>once|.|TRBJ1-2|TRBV28
TGTGCCAGCAGTTTTCTCGTCAGGCATGGCTACACCTTC
CASSFLVRHGYTF
>.|.|TRBJ2-2|TRBV7-8
TGTGCCAGCAGCTATCTAGTGAACACCGGGGAGCTGTTTTTT
CASSYLVNTGELFF
>few|.|TRBJ2-7|TRBV19
TGTGCCAGTAGTGCCCGGAGGGTGGACGAGCAGTACTTC
CASSARRVDEQYF
>.|TRBD1|TRBJ1-1|TRBV10-3
TGTGCCATCAGTGAAGGCCCAGGGGGCTCCACTGAAGCTTTCTTT
CAISEGPGGSTEAFF
>.|.|TRBJ1-2|TRBV6-5
TGTGCCAGCAGTTACTCGCGGGGCAACTATGGCTACACCTTC
CASSYSRGNYGYTF
>.|.|TRBJ2-3|TRBV7-6
TGTGCCAGCAGCTTAGCGATCGACACGGCGGGGACAGATACGCAGTATTTT
CASSLAIDTAGTDTQYF
>once|.|TRBJ1-1|TRBV29-1
TGCAGCGTCAGGTCGAACACTGAAGCTTTCTTT
CSVRSNTEAFF
>.|TRBD1|TRBJ2-2|TRBV2
TGTGCCAGCAAGAAAGGGGGCGCGAGCACCGGGGAGCTGTTTTTT
CASKKGGASTGELFF
>.|TRBD1|TRBJ2-7|TRBV15
TGTGCCACCAGCAGAGATCCCGGGACAGCAGCCTACGAGCAGTACTTC
CATSRDPGTAAYEQYF
>.|.|TRBJ2-7|TRBV27
TGTGCCAGCTGGTCTCAGGGTCGCGAGCAGTACTTC
CASWSQGREQYF
>.|TRBD1|TRBJ1-5|TRBV5-5
TGTGCCAGCAGCTACAGGACAGGGAAAAATCAGCCCCAGCATTTT
CASSYRTGKNQPQHF
>.|TRBD2|TRBJ2-1|TRBV18
TGTGCCAGCTCACCTTGGGGGACTAGCGTGCGGGGCAATGAGCAGTTCTTC
CASSPWGTSVRGNEQFF